The 30 T cell receptor beta chains below all came from one sample that was sequenced in a study of patients and donors after allogeneic stem cell transplantation. MiXCR, applied by TCRdb to the RT-PCR reads, yields one record per CDR3 protein. This table holds roughly 940,000 distinct CDR3 sequences, 18% found once. The sequenced sample consisted of blood, either unsorted or a sorted T cell fraction (not recorded which). The receptors were gathered from a human donor who was either an allogeneic HSCT recipient or a stem cell or donor lymphocyte infusion donor (not recorded which). It is not recorded whose cells these are; they may come from a transplant donor.

The chain couples TRBV3-1 to TRBJ2-7, with D possibly matching TRBD2 (6 bases). The length of the CDR3 is 15 residues. Per the germline V gene, CDR1 is LGHDT and CDR2 is YNNKEL (reference sequence). Trimming cost V 4 bases and J 3 bases, with 16 bases left between them. The CDR3 spells CASSPWGEKVYEQYF. DNA of the CDR3: TGTGCCAGCAGCCCCTGGGGGGAAAAAGTCTACGAGCAGTACTTC.

This rearrangement joins TRBV20-1 to TRBJ2-1; 9 nucleotides match TRBD1. Germline lookup yields CDR1 DFQATT and CDR2 SNEGSKA (reference sequence). V lost 5 bases, J lost 0 bases, and 5 bases stayed unmatched. This CDR3 spans 15 amino acids. The CDR3 nucleotides read TGCAGTGCTCACAGGGGGCCGAGCTCCTACAATGAGCAGTTCTTC. This codes for CSAHRGPSSYNEQFF.

V is TRBV27 and J is TRBJ1-1, with 9 bases that match TRBD1. The CDR3 extends over 11 amino acids. V lost 10 bases, J lost 6 bases, and 3 bases stayed unmatched. Germline assignment: CDR1 MNHEY and CDR2 SMNVEV (reference sequence). CDR3 residues: CATRQGAEAFF. CDR3 coding DNA: TGTGCCACCCGACAGGGGGCTGAAGCTTTCTTT.

This clonotype has ten or more counts. The chain carries TRBV21-1 and TRBJ2-1; TRBD1 is taken as the D call from the table, unchecked against the DNA. TRBV21-1 is an annotated pseudogene. The length of the CDR3 is 14 residues. In DNA, the CDR3 is TGTGCCAGCAGCAGGGACAGGGGGCTTTCTGAGCAGTTCTTC. Encoded protein: CASSRDRGLSEQFF.

The chain links TRBV10-3 to TRBJ2-3, with D perhaps TRBD2 (6 bases). This CDR3 contains 16 residues. Trimming cost V 5 bases and J 1 base, with 16 bases left between them. Per germline, CDR1 ENHRY and CDR2 SYGVKD. In DNA form, the CDR3 reads TGTGCCATCAGTTCCCCCACGGGGGAGGGCACAGATACGCAGTATTTT. Translation: CAISSPTGEGTDTQYF.

The chain has TRBV15 and TRBJ2-7; D is possibly TRBD2 (5 bases). Looked up from germline, CDR1 is LNHNV and CDR2 is YYDKDF (reference sequence). V was clipped by 1 base and J by 1 base, with 14 bases between them. This CDR3 contains 16 residues. In DNA, the CDR3 is TGTGCCACCAGCAGAGGGGTGGCTAGAGGGTCCTACGAGCAGTACTTC. Its protein is CATSRGVARGSYEQYF.

This clonotype was counted a few times. This chain joins TRBV29-1 and TRBJ2-1, with 13 nucleotides matching TRBD2. In germline, CDR1 is SQVTM, CDR2 ANQGSEA. The CDR3 extends over 15 amino acids. The V and J ends lost 4 bases and 7 bases, in that order; junction bases with no gene match: 7. This CDR3 is CSVAGLAGVGNEQFF. The CDR3, as DNA: TGCAGCGTTGCAGGACTAGCGGGAGTCGGTAATGAGCAGTTCTTC.

This clonotype was counted only a few times. The chain has TRBV6-2 or TRBV6-3 and TRBJ2-3; D is perhaps TRBD1 (6 bases). The germline V gene has CDR1 MNHEY and CDR2 SVGEGT. This CDR3 comprises 13 residues. V gave up 7 bases and J gave up 12 bases, with 20 bases separating them. CDR3 sequence reads: CASTQGSTGAQYF. The DNA for the CDR3 is TGTGCCAGCACCCAGGGTTCGACAGGAGCACAGTATTTT.

This clonotype was picked up a small number of times. The rearrangement joins TRBV20-1 to TRBJ2-1; weak D call: TRBD2 (5 bases). Trimming took 5 bases from V and 7 from J, leaving 18 bases between them. CDR1 and CDR2 (germline): DFQATT, SNEGSKA (reference sequence). This CDR3 is built from 14 residues. Here the CDR3 reads CSAASRGGRNEQFF. CDR3 nucleotides: TGCAGTGCTGCCTCCCGAGGAGGTAGGAATGAGCAGTTCTTC.

CDR3 residues: CASSPPTGYGNTIYF. The CDR3, as DNA: TGCGCCAGCAGCCCCCCGACAGGGTACGGAAACACCATATATTTT. V and J are TRBV4-1 and TRBJ1-3; 7 nucleotides match TRBD1. Germline-derived CDR1 and CDR2 are MGHRA and YSYEKL. The CDR3 is 15 residues long. V trimming: 4 bases; J trimming: 4 bases; junction bases outside the gene matches: 7.

V gene TRBV12-3 or TRBV12-4 combines with J gene TRBJ2-3, with TRBD1 as a possible D gene (5 bases). CDR3 length: 17 amino acids. The V end was cut by 3 bases, the J end by 0 bases, with 16 bases between. The CDR3 DNA is TGTGCCAGCAGTTTTAAGCGTTTGACAGCTAGCACAGATACGCAGTATTTT. This encodes CASSFKRLTASTDTQYF.

This chain joins TRBV5-1 and TRBJ2-2; the match to TRBD1 covers 9 bases. The CDR3 consists of 16 residues. Germline CDR1 is SGHRS and CDR2 is YFSETQ. Germline trimming cut 0 bases from V and 0 bases from J; bases unmatched to any gene: 0. This CDR3 reads CASSLGDRANTGELFF. Written as DNA, the CDR3 is TGCGCCAGCAGCTTGGGGGACAGGGCGAACACCGGGGAGCTGTTTTTT.

This clonotype appeared many times. The gene calls are TRBV20-1 and TRBJ2-3; D unclear. The germline V gene encodes CDR1 DFQATT and CDR2 SNEGSKA (reference sequence). The CDR3 is 13 amino acids. V gave up 0 bases and J gave up 0 bases, with 4 bases separating them. CDR3 sequence reads: CSARDFSTDTQYF. CDR3 DNA: TGCAGTGCTAGAGACTTTAGCACAGATACGCAGTATTTT.

A few counts support this clonotype. V is TRBV7-9 and J is TRBJ2-4; D remains ambiguous. Germline V gene lookup returns CDR1 SEHNR and CDR2 FQNEAQ (reference sequence). V was cut by 3 bases and J by 5 bases, with 11 bases left in between. The CDR3 has 14 residues. The CDR3 loop is CASSLVSVENIQYF. The CDR3 region has the DNA TGTGCCAGCAGCTTGGTCTCCGTCGAAAACATTCAGTACTTC.

This clonotype was counted a few times. V is TRBV20-1 and J is TRBJ2-1; 9 nucleotides line up with TRBD2. The germline V gene has CDR1 DFQATT and CDR2 SNEGSKA (reference sequence). The CDR3 is 15 residues long. With V trimmed by 1 base and J by 7 bases, 8 bases remained unmatched. CDR3 residues: CSARGGASGKNEQFF. Written as DNA, the CDR3 is TGCAGTGCTAGAGGGGGCGCTAGCGGGAAGAATGAGCAGTTCTTC.

This clonotype was detected many times. The chain has TRBV12-3 or TRBV12-4 and TRBJ1-5, with D perhaps TRBD1 (5 bases). The CDR3 is 14 amino acids. V was trimmed by 3 bases and J by 6 bases, leaving 12 bases between them. For the CDR3, the DNA is TGTGCCAGCAGTTTCAGTGGGGGAACTCAGCCCCAGCATTTT. Its translation: CASSFSGGTQPQHF.

This sequence joins TRBV20-1 and TRBJ2-2; D unresolved. V was cut by 5 bases and J by 1 base, with 2 bases left in between. CDR1 and CDR2 (germline): DFQATT, SNEGSKA (reference sequence). The CDR3 extends over 11 amino acids. Here the CDR3 DNA reads TGCAGTGCTTGGAACACCGGGGAGCTGTTTTTT. This gives the protein CSAWNTGELFF.

This clonotype has more than one count but fewer than ten. This chain links TRBV28 with TRBJ2-7; TRBD2 might be the D (5 bases). The germline gives CDR1 MDHEN, CDR2 SYDVKM. Trimming stripped 1 base from V and 0 bases from J, with 7 bases between. This CDR3 is built from 14 residues. The CDR3 reads CASSLLDFSYEQYF. In nucleotides, the CDR3 is TGTGCCAGCAGTTTATTGGACTTCTCCTACGAGCAGTACTTC.

Ten or more counts support this clonotype. This sequence joins TRBV29-1 and TRBJ2-1; tentatively, D is TRBD2 (5 bases). Trimming took off 7 bases at V and 5 bases at J, with 6 bases between the two ends. The CDR3 is 10 amino acids. Per germline, CDR1 SQVTM and CDR2 ANQGSEA. The CDR3 spells CSASHNEQFF. DNA for the CDR3: TGCAGCGCTAGCCACAATGAGCAGTTCTTC.

The chain links TRBV27 to TRBJ2-7; 8 bases are shared with TRBD2. V trimming: 3 bases; J trimming: 2 bases; junction bases outside the gene matches: 6. Germline CDR1 reads MNHEY; CDR2 reads SMNVEV (reference sequence). The CDR3 sequence is 15 residues long. The CDR3 nucleotides read TGTGCCAGCAGTTTTTTGCGGGAGGCGGCCTACGAGCAGTACTTC. It is translated as CASSFLREAAYEQYF.

This clonotype occurred a few times. The chain employs TRBV14 and TRBJ2-1, with TRBD2 matching 9 bases. The CDR3 spans 19 residues. Trimming removed 0 bases from V and 7 bases from J; junction bases left unmatched: 16. Germline CDR1 SGHDN, CDR2 FVKESK. The CDR3 loop is CASSQEKGFLAGVRNEQFF. The CDR3, as DNA: TGTGCCAGCAGCCAAGAGAAAGGGTTTTTAGCGGGGGTGCGGAATGAGCAGTTCTTC.

This clonotype was seen at least ten times. The germline gene is not matched at one end of the junction; a read error may be the cause. V is TRBV5-1 and J is TRBJ2-6, with a weak D call TRBD1 (5 bases). This CDR3 spans 13 amino acids. CDR1 and CDR2 (germline): SGHRS, YFSETQ. The CDR3 region has the DNA TGTGCCAGCAGGGCATCTGGGGCCAACGTCCTGACTTTC. Translation: CASRASGANVLTF.

The chain links TRBV4-2 to TRBJ2-7; TRBD2 matches at 7 bases. Per the germline V gene, CDR1 is LGHNA and CDR2 is YNFKEQ. CDR3 length equals 15 residues. V was pared by 4 bases and J by 4 bases, with 10 bases of the junction left unmatched. CDR3 sequence reads: CASSLGAGVEYEQYF. DNA of the CDR3: TGTGCCAGCAGCCTCGGGGCGGGGGTGGAGTACGAGCAGTACTTC.

The rearrangement joins TRBV12-3 or TRBV12-4 to TRBJ2-1; 7 nucleotides match TRBD1. The CDR3 length is 16 residues. The V segment lost 3 bases and the J segment 5 bases; nucleotides outside the gene matches: 10. CDR3 protein: CASSFVTGAAHNEQFF. The CDR3 DNA is TGTGCCAGCAGTTTTGTAACAGGGGCTGCCCACAATGAGCAGTTCTTC.

The rearrangement uses TRBV29-1 and TRBJ1-2; 10 nucleotides agree with TRBD1. The CDR3 contains 12 residues. Trimming took 7 bases from V and 4 from J; bases not matched to a gene: 3. The germline CDR1 and CDR2 sequences are SQVTM and ANQGSEA. CDR3 DNA sequence: TGCAGCGCCGACAGGGGGCCCTATGGCTACACCTTC. Its protein is CSADRGPYGYTF.

This clonotype was seen a handful of times. CDR3 nucleotides: TGTGCCAGCAGGCCACTAGCGGGGGGAACCTACAATGAGCAGTTCTTC. It codes for CASRPLAGGTYNEQFF. The V and J genes are TRBV6-2 or TRBV6-3 and TRBJ2-1, with 12 nucleotides matching TRBD2. CDR1 MNHEY and CDR2 SVGEGT come from the germline V gene. Germline trimming cut 6 bases from V and 2 bases from J; bases unmatched to any gene: 5. This CDR3 spans 16 amino acids.

The table lists this clonotype with a few counts. The chain couples TRBV20-1 to TRBJ2-7; 8 bases align to TRBD2. From germline, CDR1 is DFQATT and CDR2 SNEGSKA (reference sequence). J was trimmed by 4 bases and V by 5 bases; bases with no gene match: 13. The CDR3 has 15 residues. The CDR3 nucleotides read TGCAGTGCTTCCGATAGCGGGAACGCCCCATACGAGCAGTACTTC. Amino acids: CSASDSGNAPYEQYF.

This clonotype turned up a few times. The chain employs TRBV2 and TRBJ2-5; TRBD2 aligns across 15 bases. The CDR3 has 18 amino acids. CDR1 is SNHLY, CDR2 FYNNEI, per germline. The junction had 3 bases not matched to a gene; V was cut back by 1 base and J by 0 bases. The CDR3 region has the DNA TGTGCCAGCAGTGAAGTTGGACTAGCGGGGGGGAACCAAGAGACCCAGTACTTC. It yields the protein CASSEVGLAGGNQETQYF.

This clonotype has just a few counts. The V gene is TRBV13, the J gene TRBJ2-3; tentative D call: TRBD2 (5 bases). CDR3 length: 15 residues. V lost 1 base and J lost 1, with 9 bases in between. From germline, CDR1 is PRHDT and CDR2 FYEKMQ (reference sequence). This chain's CDR3 is CASSLAGIRTDTQYF. The DNA for the CDR3 is TGTGCCAGCAGCTTAGCGGGGATACGCACAGATACGCAGTATTTT.

The chain employs TRBV3-1 and TRBJ2-1, with D possibly TRBD2 on 6 matching bases. V gave up 4 bases and J gave up 4 bases, with 17 bases separating them. In germline, CDR1 is LGHDT, CDR2 YNNKEL (reference sequence). The CDR3 is 16 residues long. The CDR3 region is CASSLSGGSRYNEQFF. For the CDR3, the DNA is TGTGCCAGCAGCCTATCTGGGGGGAGTAGGTACAATGAGCAGTTCTTC.